The clone carrying this TCR beta chain has ten or more counts. The antigen remains unidentified. The data were taken from a study of T cells in Graves' hyperthyroidism and ophthalmopathy. Study outcomes and limitations: A model of 13 V-J pairs discriminated ophthalmopathy from stable hyperthyroidism.

Amplification targeted TCR beta CDR3 regions from RNA transcripts. TCR CDR3 underwent first-round RT-PCR with the HTBI primer set. TCRdb processed the multiplex PCR reads anew with MiXCR; each CDR3 protein has one entry. Of about 95,000 distinct CDR3 sequences listed, approximately 40% were seen once; the top ten hold about a tenth. Looked up from germline, CDR1 is KGHDR and CDR2 is SFDVKD. Trimming removed 6 bases at V and 0 bases at J, with 11 bases between. This CDR3 spans 16 amino acids. Diagnoses rested on clinical symptoms, serum thyroxine and TRAb, thyroid ultrasound and orbital computed tomography.

This chain uses TRBV24-1 with TRBJ2-6; D call uncertain. The clonotype comes from a woman aged 30 to 39 with Graves' hyperthyroidism. Material for sequencing was peripheral blood or thyroid tissue (not recorded which). As DNA, the CDR3 is TGTGCCACCAGTTTCGGCCATGGCTCTGGGGCCAACGTCCTGACTTTC. Translated: CATSFGHGSGANVLTF.